These 17 T cell receptor beta chains came from one sample sequenced in a study of tumor and adjacent non-tumor tissue in lung cancer. TCRbeta libraries were built with three rounds of nested PCR, modified from ARM-PCR. TCRdb re-derived calls from the multiplex PCR reads in MiXCR, one entry per CDR3 protein. Seen here are 220,000 or so distinct CDR3 sequences, 70% to 75% observed once, and the top ten hold approximately 25%. The template was RNA from unsorted bulk tissue. Sequenced input: lung tumor tissue. These TCRs come from a man between 60 and 75 years old with non-small cell lung cancer.

The gene calls are TRBV10-3 and TRBJ2-2; 10 bases agree with TRBD2. J gave up 1 base and V 8 bases, and 4 bases lay outside the gene matches. This CDR3 has 15 residues. Germline CDR1 ENHRY, CDR2 SYGVKD. The CDR3: CAIPGLAENTGELFF. DNA of the CDR3: TGTGCCATCCCCGGACTAGCGGAGAACACCGGGGAGCTGTTTTTT.

About this clonotype itself: Because it lacks the conserved phenylalanine or tryptophan at the end, this CDR3 is likely a read error. The rearrangement uses TRBV12-3 or TRBV12-4 and TRBJ2-1; TRBD2 agrees at 9 bases. J lost 7 bases, V lost 7 bases, and 17 bases had no gene match. CDR3 length equals 17 residues. CDR3 amino acids: CASIPNRAGGISNEQFL. CDR3 DNA sequence: TGTGCCAGCATCCCCAACCGGGCGGGGGGGATATCGAATGAGCAGTTCCTC.

To note about this clonotype: This may stem from a read error, because a much larger clone lies one nucleotide away. V and J are TRBV6-1 and TRBJ2-5; D is perhaps TRBD1 or TRBD2 (5 bases each). Germline CDR1 is MNHNS and CDR2 is SASEGT. This CDR3 has 14 amino acids. The CDR3 bases are TGTGCCAGCAGGTCGGGGCTCTCTGCCGAGAACCAGTACTTC. It translates to CASRSGLSAENQYF.

Concerning this clonotype: Since a much larger clone is just one base distant, this may be a read error. The chain uses TRBV20-1 and TRBJ2-6; either TRBD1 or TRBD2 may supply D (5 bases each). The CDR3 contains 19 residues. CDR1 and CDR2 (germline): DFQATT, SNEGSKA (reference sequence). V was clipped by 4 bases and J by 0 bases, with 22 bases between them. The CDR3 protein is CSAIGDPGYTSSGANVLTF. CDR3 bases: TGCAGTGCTATAGGGGACCCAGGTTACACGAGCTCTGGGGCCAACGTCCTGACTTTC.

This clonotype was counted ten times or more. In DNA, the CDR3 is TGTGCCAGCAACCTACAGGGAGCCACAGATACGCAGTATTTT. It is translated as CASNLQGATDTQYF. The V gene is TRBV11-1, the J gene TRBJ2-3; a weak D match, TRBD1 (6 bases). Per the germline V gene, CDR1 is SGHAT and CDR2 is FQDESV (reference sequence). The V end lost 7 bases, the J end lost 2 bases, and 13 bases lay between the germline ends. This CDR3 region has 14 residues. Looking up the rest from reference TRBV11-1 and TRBJ2-3 gives the full variable domain: EAEVAQSPRYKITEKSQAVAFWCDPISGHATLYWYRQILGQGPELLVQFQDESVVDDSQLPKDRFSAERLKGVDSTLKIQPAELGDSAMYLCASNLQGATDTQYFGPGTRLTVL.

The rearrangement uses TRBV20-1 and TRBJ1-1, with no clear D. Trimming stripped 8 bases from V and 4 bases from J, with 11 bases between. This CDR3 region has 11 residues. Germline V gene sequence: CDR1 DFQATT, CDR2 SNEGSKA (reference sequence). The CDR3 here is CSLGPVTEAFF. In DNA, the CDR3 is TGCAGTCTAGGACCCGTCACTGAAGCTTTCTTT.

Turning to this clonotype: The junction does not match germline at one end; this may be a read error. This sequence joins TRBV20-1 and TRBJ1-2; 8 bases are shared with TRBD1. Germline-derived CDR1 and CDR2 are DFQATT and SNEGSKA (reference sequence). This CDR3 comprises 13 residues. The CDR3 is CTAREQGGYGYTF. The CDR3 region has the DNA TGCACTGCTAGAGAACAGGGGGGATATGGCTACACCTTC.

As regards this clonotype: Germline and junction disagree at one end, which may indicate a read error. The chain couples TRBV11-3 to TRBJ2-1; D is possibly TRBD2 (5 bases). CDR3 length: 14 residues. The germline CDR1 and CDR2 sequences are SGHNT and YENEEA. Written as DNA, the CDR3 is TGTGCCAGCAGCTTAGAGGGTAGCGTTAATGAGCAGCTCTTC. It translates to CASSLEGSVNEQLF.

About this clonotype itself: The junction departs from the called germline gene at one end, perhaps through a read error. The rearrangement links TRBV4-2 to TRBJ1-1; no reliable D call. From germline, CDR1 is LGHNA and CDR2 YNFKEQ. The CDR3 is 16 amino acids. In DNA form, the CDR3 reads TGTGCAAGTAGCCAAGTTCAGAGGTCTAGAAACACTGAAGCTATCTTT. This gives the protein CASSQVQRSRNTEAIF.

Comment on this clonotype: This sequence may be a read error, since a much larger clone differs from it by one base. In nucleotides, the CDR3 is TGCAGTGTTGACCAGGGGGCACGGTACAATGAGCAGTTCTTC. Its translation is CSVDQGARYNEQFF. The rearrangement uses TRBV20-1 and TRBJ2-1; 8 positions match TRBD1. This CDR3 spans 14 amino acids. After removal of 7 bases from V and 4 bases from J, the junction contained 9 bases not matched to a gene. CDR1 and CDR2 from the germline V gene are DFQATT and SNEGSKA (reference sequence).

The chain recombines TRBV20-1 with TRBJ2-3; D possibly matches TRBD1 or TRBD2 (6 bases each). In germline, CDR1 is DFQATT, CDR2 SNEGSKA (reference sequence). The CDR3 is 15 residues long. Deletions cut 3 bases from V and 5 bases from J, with 18 bases between. The CDR3 DNA is TGCAGTGCTAGTATGGGGGGCGCCGGCATAGATACGCAGTATTTT. Protein: CSASMGGAGIDTQYF.

About this clonotype itself: In this CDR3 the conserved last residue, phenylalanine or tryptophan, is missing, so a read error is likely. V usage is TRBV12-3 or TRBV12-4 and J usage is TRBJ2-3; 9 nucleotides match TRBD2. The CDR3 runs to 14 residues. V shed 6 bases and J 3 bases; nucleotides not matched to a gene: 4. CDR3 coding DNA: TGTGCCAGCAGCGTAGCGGGAGTAACAGATACGCAGTATTAT. Translated: CASSVAGVTDTQYY.

The rearrangement uses TRBV30 and TRBJ1-1, with D unclear. Germline CDR1 and CDR2: GTSNPN and SVGIG (reference sequence). This CDR3 is 14 amino acids long. With 0 bases removed from V and 4 bases from J, the gap between germline ends came to 12 bases. DNA of the CDR3: TGTGCCTGGAGTGTATGGGGAGGATTCACTGAAGCTTTCTTT. This sequence encodes CAWSVWGGFTEAFF.

This chain joins TRBV6-2 or TRBV6-3 and TRBJ2-6, with TRBD2 matching 12 bases. Losses at the gene ends were 2 bases for V and 6 bases for J; bases not matched to a gene: 8. CDR3 length: 18 residues. The germline CDR1 and CDR2 sequences are MNHEY and SVGEGT. The CDR3 protein is CASSYEASGGVMANVLTF. In nucleotides, the CDR3 is TGTGCCAGCAGTTACGAGGCTAGCGGGGGGGTTATGGCCAACGTCCTGACTTTC.

As concerns this clonotype: This may arise from a read error, as a much more abundant clone is one base away. The chain couples TRBV6-1 to TRBJ1-5, with no clear D. Germline CDR1 is MNHNS and CDR2 is SASEGT. V was pared by 4 bases and J by 6 bases, with 10 bases between. The CDR3 extends over 13 amino acids. In nucleotides, the CDR3 is TGTGCCAGCAGTGTAAGTCGCGGTCAGCCCCAGCATTTT. It specifies CASSVSRGQPQHF.

This clonotype showed up just once. V gene TRBV19 combines with J gene TRBJ2-1; 8 bases agree with TRBD1. Unmatched junction bases numbered 6, after V lost 4 bases and J lost 4 bases. The CDR3 loop spans 15 amino acids. Looked up from germline, CDR1 is LNHDA and CDR2 is SQIVND (reference sequence). The CDR3 nucleotides are TGTGCCAGTAGTAACCAGGGGGCGCAGTACAATGAGCAGTTCTTC. This codes for CASSNQGAQYNEQFF.

This clonotype was observed a single time. This sequence joins TRBV29-1 and TRBJ1-1; D call uncertain. The CDR3 loop spans 13 amino acids. CDR1 is SQVTM and CDR2 is ANQGSEA in the germline V gene. The V and J ends lost 6 bases and 5 bases respectively, with 16 bases between them. The CDR3 spells CSVQHTAKTEAFF. The CDR3, as DNA: TGCAGCGTACAACACACTGCGAAAACTGAAGCTTTCTTT.